The 12 T cell receptor beta chains in this list originate from one sample, sequenced in a study of blood T cell repertoires in COVID-19. Sequencing was performed with immunoSEQ multiplex PCR; in TCRdb, only in-frame clones are kept and a portion is missing. Of about 300,000 clones listed, 85% to 90% are singletons. The source material was PBMCs or T cells enriched from blood (not recorded which). The receptors come from a man younger than 45 who had recovered from COVID-19.

This chain uses TRBV7-8 with TRBJ2-5; 11 bases match TRBD1. Trimming took 0 bases from V and 5 from J; bases not matched to a gene: 5. Germline assignment: CDR1 SGHVS and CDR2 FQNEAQ. This CDR3 region has 16 residues. The CDR3 nucleotides are TGTGCCAGCAGCTTAGCAGGACAGGGGGCCCGGGAGACCCAGTACTTC. Translation: CASSLAGQGARETQYF.

The V gene is TRBV29-1, the J gene TRBJ1-5; possible D gene TRBD1, 5 bases. V gave up 6 bases and J gave up 5 bases, with 14 bases separating them. Per the germline V gene, CDR1 is SQVTM and CDR2 is ANQGSEA. The CDR3 spans 13 residues. Here the CDR3 DNA reads TGCAGCGTCAAGGACACTTACTATCAGCCCCAGCATTTT. Translated: CSVKDTYYQPQHF. The complete variable domain, with remaining parts taken from reference TRBV29-1 and TRBJ1-5, reads SAVISQKPSRDICQRGTSLTIQCQVDSQVTMMFWYRQQPGQSLTLIATANQGSEATYESGFVIDKFPISRPNLTFSTLTVSNMSPEDSSIYLCSVKDTYYQPQHFGDGTRLSIL.

This rearrangement joins TRBV6-6 to TRBJ1-4; 7 bases map to TRBD1. This CDR3 spans 15 amino acids. V shed 6 bases, J shed 8 bases, and the junction held 12 bases outside the gene matches. The V gene's germline CDR1 is MNHNY and CDR2 SVGAGI (reference sequence). CDR3 sequence (DNA): TGTGCCAGCAGGTCAGGGGGTGCCGGGCCGGAAAAACTGTTTTTT. Translated: CASRSGGAGPEKLFF.

The chain has TRBV5-1 and TRBJ1-2; D gene ambiguous. Trimming took 2 bases from V and 1 from J, leaving 9 bases between them. CDR1 and CDR2 from the germline V gene are SGHRS and YFSETQ. There are 14 residues in the CDR3. The CDR3 is CASSFSLVNYGYTF. DNA for the CDR3: TGCGCCAGCAGCTTTAGCCTCGTTAACTATGGCTACACCTTC.

This clone has just one count. This chain's CDR3 is CASSVTDRALHF. The CDR3 nucleotides are TGTGCCAGCAGCGTCACGGACAGGGCCCTCCACTTT. The chain couples TRBV7-2 to TRBJ1-6, with 8 bases fitting TRBD1. Germline assignment: CDR1 SGHTA and CDR2 FQGNSA. V lost 5 bases, J lost 14 bases, and 5 bases stayed unmatched. The CDR3 runs to 12 residues.

The chain employs TRBV5-1 and TRBJ2-1; 8 bases map to TRBD1. V lost 4 bases and J lost 8; bases outside the gene matches: 11. Germline CDR1 and CDR2: SGHRS and YFSETQ. This CDR3 is 15 amino acids long. The CDR3 loop is CASSPPWTGIDEQFF. The CDR3 bases are TGCGCCAGCAGCCCCCCCTGGACAGGGATTGATGAGCAGTTCTTC.

V and J are TRBV29-1 and TRBJ1-1; D may be TRBD1 (5 bases). This CDR3 spans 12 amino acids. Looked up from germline, CDR1 is SQVTM and CDR2 is ANQGSEA. Trimming took off 6 bases at V and 5 bases at J, with 13 bases between the two ends. DNA of the CDR3: TGCAGCGTACTGTCAGGGAGGACTGAAGCTTTCTTT. Encoded protein: CSVLSGRTEAFF.

V is TRBV5-1 and J is TRBJ2-7; 10 bases agree with TRBD2. CDR1 is SGHRS and CDR2 is YFSETQ in the germline V gene. With V trimmed by 0 bases and J by 2 bases, 2 bases remained unmatched. This CDR3 has 15 amino acids. Written as DNA, the CDR3 is TGCGCCAGCAGCTTGGAAGGGACTAGCGCCTACGAGCAGTACTTC. Translation gives CASSLEGTSAYEQYF.

The rearrangement uses TRBV7-2 and TRBJ1-5; 7 bases map to TRBD1. Germline CDR1 SGHTA, CDR2 FQGNSA. V was pared by 5 bases and J by 3 bases, with 7 bases of the junction left unmatched. The CDR3 is 15 residues long. The CDR3 reads CASSQKTGNNQPQHF. The CDR3 DNA is TGTGCCAGCAGCCAGAAGACAGGGAACAATCAGCCCCAGCATTTT.

This chain links TRBV13 with TRBJ2-7; TRBD1 is a possible D gene (6 bases). V was clipped by 11 bases and J by 3 bases, with 29 bases between them. This CDR3 has 17 amino acids. CDR1 and CDR2 (germline): PRHDT, FYEKMQ (reference sequence). CDR3 in amino acids: CARPRRGCRNRDYEQYF. CDR3 nucleotide sequence: TGTGCCCGACCGCGCAGGGGATGTCGAAACAGGGACTACGAGCAGTACTTC.

This clone has only one observation. The gene calls are TRBV6-2 or TRBV6-3 and TRBJ2-1; no firm D call. V was trimmed by 2 bases and J by 1 base, leaving 9 bases between them. This CDR3 region has 15 residues. CDR1 is MNHEY, CDR2 SVGEGT, per germline. CDR3 bases: TGTGCCAGCAGTTACAGTCCGGGTTCCTACAATGAGCAGTTCTTC. Protein sequence: CASSYSPGSYNEQFF.

The gene calls are TRBV5-1 and TRBJ2-2; 8 positions agree with TRBD2. The V and J ends lost 0 bases and 4 bases, in that order; junction bases with no gene match: 8. The CDR3 extends over 17 amino acids. From germline, CDR1 is SGHRS and CDR2 YFSETQ. The CDR3 DNA follows: TGCGCCAGCAGCTTGGTGGTAGCGGGGATAGTCACCGGGGAGCTGTTTTTT. This encodes CASSLVVAGIVTGELFF.